These 20 T cell receptor beta chains were sequenced from one sample in a study of OX40 agonist ivuxolimab in advanced cancers. Sequencing used immunoSEQ multiplex PCR; TCRdb keeps in-frame clones, though not all of them. The data show about 61,000 clones, with more than 85% seen just once and 0.95% to 1.5% held by the top ten. The starting material was CD4+ or CD8+ T cells sorted from blood, obtained in a trial of the OX40 agonist ivuxolimab. The source is an adult with an advanced solid tumor such as melanoma, head and neck, liver or kidney cancer.

The V and J genes are TRBV19 and TRBJ2-1; 11 bases agree with TRBD1. V trimming: 6 bases; J trimming: 3 bases; junction bases outside the gene matches: 1. The CDR3 totals 14 residues. Per the germline V gene, CDR1 is LNHDA and CDR2 is SQIVND (reference sequence). CDR3 residues: CASRGQGVYNEQFF. As DNA, the CDR3 is TGTGCCAGTAGGGGACAGGGGGTCTACAATGAGCAGTTCTTC.

The genes are TRBV6-4 and TRBJ2-3; D possibly uses TRBD1 or TRBD2 (6 bases each). Trimming cost V 3 bases and J 2 bases, with 12 bases left between them. Germline V gene sequence: CDR1 MRHNA, CDR2 SNTAGT. The CDR3 is 15 amino acids. CDR3 amino acids: CASSDPGAPTDTQYF. The CDR3 DNA reads as TGTGCCAGCAGTGATCCGGGGGCCCCCACAGATACGCAGTATTTT.

In its sample, this clone was seen a few times. This CDR3 is CASSQDWGILSSYEQYF. DNA for the CDR3: TGTGCCAGCAGCCAAGATTGGGGTATCTTGAGCTCCTACGAGCAGTACTTC. The V gene is TRBV14, the J gene TRBJ2-7; D is ambiguous. Per germline, CDR1 SGHDN and CDR2 FVKESK. This CDR3 comprises 17 residues. V lost 0 bases and J 0 bases, leaving 15 bases between the germline ends. The full variable domain, completed using reference TRBV14 and TRBJ2-7, is EAGVTQFPSHSVIEKGQTVTLRCDPISGHDNLYWYRRVMGKEIKFLLHFVKESKQDESGMPNNRFLAERTGGTYSTLKVQPAELEDSGVYFCASSQDWGILSSYEQYFGPGTRLTVT.

This clone was picked up a small number of times. The V call is TRBV9, the J call TRBJ2-5, with 11 bases aligning to TRBD2. The trim removed 6 bases at V and 2 bases at J, leaving 6 bases unmatched. CDR1 and CDR2 (germline): SGDLS, YYNGEE. The CDR3 consists of 15 residues. CDR3 sequence reads: CASTSSGGSQETQYF. CDR3 sequence (DNA): TGTGCCAGCACCTCTAGCGGGGGGTCGCAAGAGACCCAGTACTTC.

The chain links TRBV5-1 to TRBJ2-6, with D possibly being TRBD1 or TRBD2 (6 bases each). CDR3 length equals 18 residues. Germline loops: CDR1 SGHRS, CDR2 YFSETQ. Trimming pared 0 bases from V and 0 bases from J, leaving 13 bases between. CDR3 nucleotides: TGCGCCAGCAGCTTGGGAGGGGGGCTCAGCTCTGGGGCCAACGTCCTGACTTTC. Translated, it gives CASSLGGGLSSGANVLTF.

The chain employs TRBV9 and TRBJ1-2; 11 bases map to TRBD1. V trimming: 5 bases; J trimming: 7 bases; junction bases outside the gene matches: 13. Germline lookup yields CDR1 SGDLS and CDR2 YYNGEE. CDR3 size: 16 residues. The CDR3 DNA reads TGTGCCAGCAGTCTATCGGGGACAGGGGGATACCGTGGCTACACCTTC. Amino acid sequence: CASSLSGTGGYRGYTF.

The chain links TRBV12-5 to TRBJ2-5, with D possibly matching TRBD2 (5 bases). The germline CDR1 and CDR2 sequences are LGHNT and FRNRAP. V was trimmed by 6 bases and J by 0 bases, leaving 8 bases between them. CDR3 length equals 13 residues. The CDR3 DNA reads TGTGCTAGTGGGGACTCGTACCAAGAGACCCAGTACTTC. It yields the protein CASGDSYQETQYF.

This clone came up a few times. This rearrangement joins TRBV11-2 to TRBJ2-7; 8 positions agree with TRBD2. Per the germline V gene, CDR1 is SGHAT and CDR2 is FQNNGV. This CDR3 region has 15 residues. V gave up 0 bases and J gave up 0 bases; unmatched junction bases: 1. CDR3 nucleotides: TGTGCCAGCAGCTTAGATGGGACTAGCTCCTACGAGCAGTACTTC. Translating gives CASSLDGTSSYEQYF.

The gene calls are TRBV5-1 and TRBJ1-4, with D perhaps matching TRBD1 (5 bases). The CDR3 is 16 residues long. V was pared by 4 bases and J by 0 bases, with 13 bases between. Germline V gene lookup returns CDR1 SGHRS and CDR2 YFSETQ. The CDR3 DNA sequence: TGCGCCAGCAGCCCGCACCGGGGCCCAACTAATGAAAAACTGTTTTTT. Protein product: CASSPHRGPTNEKLFF.

V is TRBV5-6 and J is TRBJ1-6, with D unresolved. V shed 3 bases and J shed 9 bases, with 13 bases lying between them. The CDR3 runs to 14 residues. Germline CDR1 SGHDT, CDR2 YYEEEE. This CDR3 is CASSSPVRGSPLHF. In DNA, the CDR3 is TGTGCCAGCAGCTCCCCAGTTCGCGGTTCACCCCTCCACTTT.

Only a few counts were recorded for this clone. The J gene is TRBJ2-7, the V gene TRBV11-2, with TRBD1 identical over 7 bases. The junction had 9 bases not matched to a gene; V was cut back by 2 bases and J by 5 bases. Germline V gives CDR1 SGHAT, CDR2 FQNNGV. CDR3 length equals 15 residues. CDR3 nucleotide sequence: TGTGCCAGCAGCTTACAGTACAGGGGTCTCGACGAGCAGTACTTC. This codes for CASSLQYRGLDEQYF.

The V and J genes are TRBV5-1 and TRBJ2-3, with 7 positions matching TRBD2. The CDR3 runs to 15 residues. J gave up 4 bases and V 1 base, and 6 bases lay outside the gene matches. The germline CDR1 and CDR2 sequences are SGHRS and YFSETQ. CDR3 sequence: CASSLQAGLADTQYF. The CDR3 DNA reads TGCGCCAGCAGCTTGCAAGCGGGGTTGGCAGATACGCAGTATTTT.

The chain recombines TRBV9 with TRBJ2-2; possibly TRBD1 or TRBD2 for D (6 bases each). Trimming left V 0 bases short and J 0 bases short, with 9 bases between. The germline CDR1 and CDR2 sequences are SGDLS and YYNGEE. CDR3 size: 16 residues. In DNA, the CDR3 is TGTGCCAGCAGCGTAGGGGGGGCAGCGAACACCGGGGAGCTGTTTTTT. It translates to CASSVGGAANTGELFF.

The V gene is TRBV7-8, the J gene TRBJ1-5, with D maybe TRBD1 (5 bases). V lost 1 base, J lost 3 bases, and 7 bases lay in between. The CDR3 is 14 amino acids. Per the germline V gene, CDR1 is SGHVS and CDR2 is FQNEAQ. The CDR3 sequence is CASSLVGVNQPQHF. CDR3 coding DNA: TGTGCCAGCAGCTTAGTAGGGGTCAATCAGCCCCAGCATTTT.

This clone came up a few times. The V gene is TRBV11-2, the J gene TRBJ1-3, with D possibly TRBD1 on 6 matching bases. The V end lost 2 bases, the J end lost 8 bases, and 13 bases lay between the germline ends. The germline V gene has CDR1 SGHAT and CDR2 FQNNGV. The CDR3 sequence is 14 residues long. As DNA, the CDR3 is TGTGCCAGCAGCTTAAAGGGCAGGGGAGACACCATATATTTT. This sequence encodes CASSLKGRGDTIYF. Complete variable domain (other parts from reference TRBV11-2 and TRBJ1-3): EAGVAQSPRYKIIEKRQSVAFWCNPISGHATLYWYQQILGQGPKLLIQFQNNGVVDDSQLPKDRFSAERLKGVDSTLKIQPAKLEDSAVYLCASSLKGRGDTIYFGEGSWLTVV.

The V gene is TRBV18, the J gene TRBJ1-1; no clear D gene. V was cut by 5 bases and J by 2 bases, with 3 bases left in between. The CDR3 contains 11 residues. CDR1 is KGHSH and CDR2 is LQKENI in the germline V gene. CDR3 sequence: CASSANTEAFF. CDR3 DNA: TGTGCCAGCTCAGCTAACACTGAAGCTTTCTTT.

This clone appeared a single time. This chain connects TRBV5-1 to TRBJ1-2; D perhaps matches TRBD1 (5 bases). From germline, CDR1 is SGHRS and CDR2 YFSETQ. Trimming took off 0 bases at V and 4 bases at J, with 13 bases between the two ends. This CDR3 contains 15 residues. This CDR3 is CASSLALDRSYGYTF. CDR3 DNA sequence: TGCGCCAGCAGCTTGGCCTTAGACAGATCCTATGGCTACACCTTC.

The V call is TRBV28, the J call TRBJ1-4; maybe TRBD1 (5 bases). The CDR3 sequence is 17 residues long. Germline-derived CDR1 and CDR2 are MDHEN and SYDVKM. V was trimmed by 2 bases and J by 2 bases, leaving 15 bases between them. CDR3 loop: CASSLNPRAVTNEKLFF. The CDR3 bases are TGTGCCAGCAGTTTAAATCCCAGGGCCGTGACTAATGAAAAACTGTTTTTT.

V usage is TRBV15 and J usage is TRBJ1-5; D gene uncertain. Germline loops: CDR1 LNHNV, CDR2 YYDKDF (reference sequence). The CDR3 runs to 13 residues. Deletions cut 5 bases from V and 6 bases from J, with 11 bases between. The CDR3 here is CATSPAAPQPQHF. The CDR3 nucleotides are TGTGCCACCAGCCCTGCGGCCCCTCAGCCCCAGCATTTT.

The gene calls are TRBV9 and TRBJ2-1, with 13 nucleotides matching TRBD2. V trimming: 4 bases; J trimming: 1 base; junction bases outside the gene matches: 5. Germline V CDR1 and CDR2: SGDLS, YYNGEE. This CDR3 contains 17 residues. CDR3 sequence (DNA): TGTGCCAGCAGCCGACTAGCGGGGGGTCTTTCCTACAATGAGCAGTTCTTC. Protein product: CASSRLAGGLSYNEQFF.